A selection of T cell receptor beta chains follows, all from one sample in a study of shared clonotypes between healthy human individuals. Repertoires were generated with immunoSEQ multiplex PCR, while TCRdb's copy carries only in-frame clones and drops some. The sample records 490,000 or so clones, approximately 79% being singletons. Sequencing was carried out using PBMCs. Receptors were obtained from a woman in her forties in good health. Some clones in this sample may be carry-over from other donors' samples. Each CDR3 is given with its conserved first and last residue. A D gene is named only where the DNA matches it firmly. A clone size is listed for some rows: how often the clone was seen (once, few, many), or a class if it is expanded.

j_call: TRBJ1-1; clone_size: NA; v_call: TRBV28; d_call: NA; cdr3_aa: CASRPPAGGNTEAFF; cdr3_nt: TGTGCCAGCAGACCTCCTGCTGGGGGGAATACTGAAGCTTTCTTT
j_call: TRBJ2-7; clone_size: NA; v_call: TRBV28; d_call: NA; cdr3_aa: CASSLRVGSYEQYF; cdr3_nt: TGTGCCAGCAGTTTGAGGGTGGGCAGCTACGAGCAGTACTTC
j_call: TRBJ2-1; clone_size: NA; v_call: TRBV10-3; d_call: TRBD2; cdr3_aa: CAISDLGGRDNEQFF; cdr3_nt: TGTGCCATCAGTGATTTGGGGGGGAGGGACAATGAGCAGTTCTTC
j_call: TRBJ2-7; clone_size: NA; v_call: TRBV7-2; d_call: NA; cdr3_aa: CASSLGGKPYEQYF; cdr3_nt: TGTGCCAGCAGCTTAGGGGGGAAACCCTACGAGCAGTACTTC
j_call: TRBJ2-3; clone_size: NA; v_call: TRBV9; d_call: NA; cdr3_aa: CASSALSGTLTDTQYF; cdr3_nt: TGTGCCAGCAGCGCCCTTTCGGGAACCCTGACAGATACGCAGTATTTT
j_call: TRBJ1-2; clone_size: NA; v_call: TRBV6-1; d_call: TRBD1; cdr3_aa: CASRDRGHGYGYTF; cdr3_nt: TGTGCCAGCAGGGACAGGGGGCACGGCTATGGCTACACCTTC
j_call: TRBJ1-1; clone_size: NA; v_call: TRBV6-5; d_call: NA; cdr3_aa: CASSYRDTEAFF; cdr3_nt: TGTGCCAGCAGTTATCGGGACACTGAAGCTTTCTTT
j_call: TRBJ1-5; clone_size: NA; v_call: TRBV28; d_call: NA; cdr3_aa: CASRYRSNQPQHF; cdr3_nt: TGTGCCAGCAGATACAGAAGCAATCAGCCCCAGCATTTT
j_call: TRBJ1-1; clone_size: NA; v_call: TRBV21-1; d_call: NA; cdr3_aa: CASNQTGPAEAFF; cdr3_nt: TGTGCCAGCAACCAAACAGGACCCGCTGAAGCTTTCTTT
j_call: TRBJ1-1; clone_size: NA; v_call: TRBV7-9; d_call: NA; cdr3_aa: CASSLAGSPNTEAFF; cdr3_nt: TGTGCCAGCAGCTTAGCGGGGTCCCCGAACACTGAAGCTTTCTTT
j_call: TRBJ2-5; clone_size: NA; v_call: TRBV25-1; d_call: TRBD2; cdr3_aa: CASSAGLALETQYF; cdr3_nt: TGTGCCAGCAGTGCCGGACTAGCTTTGGAAACCCAGTACTTC
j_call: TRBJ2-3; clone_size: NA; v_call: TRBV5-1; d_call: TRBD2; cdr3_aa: CASSQAGGSGTDTQYF; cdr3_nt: TGCGCCAGCAGCCAGGCGGGGGGAAGTGGCACAGATACGCAGTATTTT
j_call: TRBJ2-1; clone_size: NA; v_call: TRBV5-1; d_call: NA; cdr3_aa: CASRATGPPVQFF; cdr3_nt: TGCGCCAGCAGGGCCACAGGGCCCCCGGTGCAGTTCTTC
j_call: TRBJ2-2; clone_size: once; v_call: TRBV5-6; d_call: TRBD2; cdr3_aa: CASSPEGREGPYTGELFF; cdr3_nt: TGTGCCAGCAGCCCAGAGGGGCGGGAGGGCCCTTACACCGGGGAGCTGTTTTTT
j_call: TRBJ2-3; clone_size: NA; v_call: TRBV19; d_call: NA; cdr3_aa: CASSIKGGVDTQYF; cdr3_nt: TGTGCCAGTAGTATAAAGGGTGGGGTAGATACGCAGTATTTT
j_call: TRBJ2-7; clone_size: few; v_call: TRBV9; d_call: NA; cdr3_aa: CASSRSGRSYEQYF; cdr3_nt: TGTGCCAGCAGCCGGTCAGGCCGCTCCTACGAGCAGTACTTC
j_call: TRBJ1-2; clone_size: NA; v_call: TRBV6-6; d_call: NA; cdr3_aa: CASSSQHVDYGYTF; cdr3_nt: TGTGCCAGCAGTTCTCAGCACGTAGACTATGGCTACACCTTC
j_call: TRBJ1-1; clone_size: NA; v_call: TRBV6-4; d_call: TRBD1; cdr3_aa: CASSDGTGGTEAFF; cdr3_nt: TGTGCCAGCAGTGACGGGACAGGTGGCACTGAAGCTTTCTTT
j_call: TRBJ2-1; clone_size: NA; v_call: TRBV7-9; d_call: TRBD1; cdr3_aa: CASSSDRVNEQFF; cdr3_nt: TGTGCCAGCAGCTCGGACAGGGTAAATGAGCAGTTCTTC
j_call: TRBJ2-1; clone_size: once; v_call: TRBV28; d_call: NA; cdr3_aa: CASSLGDEQFF; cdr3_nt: TGTGCCAGCAGTTTGGGGGATGAGCAGTTCTTC
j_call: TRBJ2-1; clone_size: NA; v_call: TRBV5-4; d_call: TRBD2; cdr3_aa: CASSSDTSGREFF; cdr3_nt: TGTGCCAGCAGCTCAGATACTAGCGGGAGAGAGTTCTTC
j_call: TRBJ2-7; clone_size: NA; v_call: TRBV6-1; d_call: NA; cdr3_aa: CASSALASSGVGYF; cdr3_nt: TGTGCCAGCAGTGCGTTGGCCTCCTCTGGGGTGGGGTACTTC
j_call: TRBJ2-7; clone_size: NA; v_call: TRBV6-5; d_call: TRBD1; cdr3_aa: CASSWGQSYEQYF; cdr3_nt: TGTGCCAGCAGTTGGGGACAGAGTTACGAGCAGTACTTC
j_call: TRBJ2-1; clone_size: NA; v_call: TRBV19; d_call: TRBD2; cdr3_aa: CASRGLAGETYNEQFF; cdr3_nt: TGTGCCAGTAGAGGGCTAGCGGGAGAAACCTACAATGAGCAGTTCTTC
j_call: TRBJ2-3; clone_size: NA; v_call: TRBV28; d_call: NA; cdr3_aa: CASRPGTAGADTQYF; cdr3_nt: TGTGCCAGCAGGCCGGGGACAGCGGGGGCAGATACGCAGTATTTT
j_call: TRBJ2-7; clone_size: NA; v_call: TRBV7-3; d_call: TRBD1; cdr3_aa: CASSLPIRLDRNYEQYF; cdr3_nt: TGTGCCAGCAGCTTACCGATACGCTTGGACAGGAACTACGAGCAGTACTTC
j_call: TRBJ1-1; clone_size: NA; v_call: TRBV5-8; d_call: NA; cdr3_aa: CASSKDASRSEAFF; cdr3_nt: TGTGCCAGCAGCAAGGACGCGAGTCGTAGTGAAGCTTTCTTT
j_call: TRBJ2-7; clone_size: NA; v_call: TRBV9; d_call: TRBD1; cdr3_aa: CASGPGTGVREQYF; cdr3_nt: TGTGCCAGCGGACCCGGGACAGGGGTTCGCGAGCAGTACTTC
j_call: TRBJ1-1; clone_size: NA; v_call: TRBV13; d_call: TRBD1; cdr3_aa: CASSPTGGRGTEAFF; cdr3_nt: TGTGCCAGCAGCCCGACAGGGGGCAGGGGCACTGAAGCTTTCTTT
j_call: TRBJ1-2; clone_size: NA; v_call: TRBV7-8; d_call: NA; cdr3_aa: CASSLFAQRVYGYTF; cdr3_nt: TGTGCCAGCAGCTTATTCGCTCAGAGAGTTTATGGCTACACCTTC
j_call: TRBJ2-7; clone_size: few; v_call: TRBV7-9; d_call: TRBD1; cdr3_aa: CASSLVQGATYEQYF; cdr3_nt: TGTGCCAGCAGCTTAGTACAGGGGGCGACCTACGAGCAGTACTTC
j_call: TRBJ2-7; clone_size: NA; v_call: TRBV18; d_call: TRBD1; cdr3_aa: CASSPTGQGYEQYF; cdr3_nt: TGTGCCAGCTCACCAACGGGACAGGGCTACGAGCAGTACTTC
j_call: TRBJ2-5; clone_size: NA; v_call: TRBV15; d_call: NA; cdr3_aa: CATSRAIRETQYF; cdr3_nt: TGTGCCACCAGCAGAGCCATCAGGGAGACCCAGTACTTC
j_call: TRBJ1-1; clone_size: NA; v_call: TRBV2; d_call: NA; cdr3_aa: CASSPAINTEAFF; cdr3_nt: TGTGCCAGCTCTCCAGCAATAAACACTGAAGCTTTCTTT
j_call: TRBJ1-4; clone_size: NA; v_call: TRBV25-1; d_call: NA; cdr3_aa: CASSAPGFENEKLFF; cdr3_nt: TGTGCCAGCAGTGCCCCTGGCTTTGAGAATGAAAAACTGTTTTTT
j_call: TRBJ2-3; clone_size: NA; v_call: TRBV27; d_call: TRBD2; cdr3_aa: CASSLLADSTDTQYF; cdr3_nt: TGTGCCAGCAGTTTACTAGCGGACTCCACAGATACGCAGTATTTT
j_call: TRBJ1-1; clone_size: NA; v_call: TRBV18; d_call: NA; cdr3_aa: CASSPFRGMNTEAFF; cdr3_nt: TGTGCCAGCTCACCGTTTCGGGGGATGAACACTGAAGCTTTCTTT
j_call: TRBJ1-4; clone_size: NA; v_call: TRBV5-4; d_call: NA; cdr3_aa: CASSFGRDNEKLFF; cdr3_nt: TGTGCCAGCAGCTTTGGTCGGGATAATGAAAAACTGTTTTTT
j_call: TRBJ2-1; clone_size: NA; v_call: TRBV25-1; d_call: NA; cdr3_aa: CASSEMGNEQFF; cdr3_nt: TGTGCCAGCAGTGAAATGGGAAATGAGCAGTTCTTC
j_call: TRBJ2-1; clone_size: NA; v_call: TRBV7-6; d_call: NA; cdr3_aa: CASSLGTTLRNEQFF; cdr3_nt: TGTGCCAGCAGCCTCGGGACAACTCTGCGCAATGAGCAGTTCTTC
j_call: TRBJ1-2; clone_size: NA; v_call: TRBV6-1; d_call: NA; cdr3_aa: CASSRTEDNYGYTF; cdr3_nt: TGTGCCAGCAGTCGTACAGAAGATAACTATGGCTACACCTTC
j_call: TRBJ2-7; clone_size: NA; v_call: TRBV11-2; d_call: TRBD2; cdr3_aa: CASSWTSGSSYEQYF; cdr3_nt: TGTGCCAGCAGCTGGACTAGCGGGAGCTCCTACGAGCAGTACTTC
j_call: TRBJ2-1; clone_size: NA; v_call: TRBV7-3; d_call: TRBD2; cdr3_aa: CASTLGGGSSYNEQFF; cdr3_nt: TGTGCCAGCACCCTTGGGGGAGGGAGCTCCTACAATGAGCAGTTCTTC
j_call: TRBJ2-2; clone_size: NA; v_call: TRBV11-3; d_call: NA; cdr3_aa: CASSPGTFTGELFF; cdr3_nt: TGTGCCAGCAGCCCGGGGACGTTCACCGGGGAGCTGTTTTTT
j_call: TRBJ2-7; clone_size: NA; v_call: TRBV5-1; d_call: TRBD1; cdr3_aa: CASSLGTEEQYF; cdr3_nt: TGCGCCAGCAGCCTAGGGACAGAGGAGCAGTACTTC
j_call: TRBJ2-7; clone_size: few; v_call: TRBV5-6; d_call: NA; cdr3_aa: CASSLAVGYEQYF; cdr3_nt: TGTGCCAGCAGCTTGGCCGTCGGCTACGAGCAGTACTTC
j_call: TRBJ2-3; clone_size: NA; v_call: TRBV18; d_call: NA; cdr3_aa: CASSPSTDTQYF; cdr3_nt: TGTGCCAGCTCACCAAGCACAGATACGCAGTATTTT
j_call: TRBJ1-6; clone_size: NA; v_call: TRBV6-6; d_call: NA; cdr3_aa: CASSYSQNSPLHF; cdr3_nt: TGTGCCAGCAGTTACTCACAGAATTCACCCCTCCACTTT
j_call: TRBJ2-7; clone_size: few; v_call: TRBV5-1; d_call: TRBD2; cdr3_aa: CASSDSSGASYEQYF; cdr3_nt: TGCGCCAGCAGCGACTCTAGCGGAGCCTCCTACGAGCAGTACTTC
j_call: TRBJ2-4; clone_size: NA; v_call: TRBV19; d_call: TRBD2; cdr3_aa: CASSISSSGGTKNIQYF; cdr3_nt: TGTGCCAGTAGTATCAGTTCTAGCGGGGGCACCAAAAACATTCAGTACTTC
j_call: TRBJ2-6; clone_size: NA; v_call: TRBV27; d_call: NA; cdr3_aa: CASSASGLSGANVLTF; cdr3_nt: TGTGCCAGCAGTGCCAGTGGGCTCTCTGGGGCCAACGTCCTGACTTTC
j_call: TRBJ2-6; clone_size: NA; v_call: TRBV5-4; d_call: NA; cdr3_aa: CASSPDRTVGANVLTF; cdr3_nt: TGTGCCAGCAGCCCCGACCGGACAGTAGGGGCCAACGTCCTGACTTTC
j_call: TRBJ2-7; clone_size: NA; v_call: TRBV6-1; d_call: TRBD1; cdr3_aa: CASSAGTVFDEQYF; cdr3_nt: TGTGCCAGCAGCGCCGGGACAGTTTTTGACGAGCAGTACTTC
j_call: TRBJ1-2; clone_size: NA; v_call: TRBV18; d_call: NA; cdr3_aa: CASSPLPRDGYTF; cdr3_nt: TGTGCCAGCTCACCACTGCCTAGGGATGGCTACACCTTC